The entry below gives a single T cell receptor (beta chain) sequence along with its context. The record originates from a study of Ad26.COV2.S vaccination and SARS-CoV-2 variants. Assay used: immunoSEQ multiplex PCR; TCRdb lists only in-frame clones, some missing. The sample has hundreds of thousands of clones, approximately 90% seen once. The CDR3 consists of 14 residues. Trimming took off 3 bases at V and 7 bases at J, with 12 bases between the two ends. The V gene's germline CDR1 is KGHSH and CDR2 LQKENI. Treatment specified: 15 to 20 received Ad26.COV2.S at low or high dose, single or two shots; several received placebo; per-sample allocation not given. All samples were drawn on day 63, counting from the first vaccine or placebo injection.

The sequence derives from a person between 18 and 65 years old who received the Ad26.COV2.S COVID-19 vaccine or a placebo. The input for sequencing was peripheral blood, taken in a trial of Ad26.COV2.S vaccine versus placebo. The V and J genes are TRBV18 and TRBJ2-2, with TRBD1 as a possible D gene (6 bases). The chain's CDR3 is CASSPSGADGELFF. CDR3 nucleotide sequence: TGTGCCAGCTCACCTTCAGGGGCAGACGGGGAGCTGTTTTTT.